This TCR beta chain stems from a study of CD8+ T cells in alopecia areata. Study overall: Treated patients received severity scores based on the percentage of scalp area affected.

V was pared by 7 bases and J by 7 bases, with 10 bases of the junction left unmatched. Per the germline V gene, CDR1 is SQVTM and CDR2 is ANQGSEA. This CDR3 spans 14 amino acids. Extracted from the samples, RNA was reverse transcribed into cDNA to serve as the sequencing template. Assay: immunoSEQ multiplex PCR; the TCRdb copy retains only in-frame clones and omits some. The sample lists 200,000 to 250,000 clones, about three fifths occurring once. The treatment is: oral pan-JAK inhibitor, 5-10 mg twice daily. The gene calls are TRBV29-1 and TRBJ1-6; the match to TRBD1 covers 7 bases. Sequenced here: CD4+ T cells sorted from blood, sampled at week 4, from a patient treated with tofacitinib. The origin of this receptor is a human donor with alopecia areata. The CDR3 loop is CSALGDSLNSPLHF. The CDR3, as DNA: TGCAGCGCCCTGGGGGACAGCCTCAATTCACCCCTCCACTTT.